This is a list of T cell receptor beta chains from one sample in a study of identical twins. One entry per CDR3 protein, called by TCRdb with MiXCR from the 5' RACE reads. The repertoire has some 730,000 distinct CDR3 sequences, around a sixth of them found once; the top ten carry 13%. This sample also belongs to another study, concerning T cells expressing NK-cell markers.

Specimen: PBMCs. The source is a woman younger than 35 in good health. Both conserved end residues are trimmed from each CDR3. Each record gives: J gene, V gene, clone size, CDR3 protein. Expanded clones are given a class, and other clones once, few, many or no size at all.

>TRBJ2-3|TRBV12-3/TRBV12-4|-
ASSSDRAYTQY
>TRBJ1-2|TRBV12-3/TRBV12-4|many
ASSLTTPT
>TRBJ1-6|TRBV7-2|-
ASSLLVNSPLH
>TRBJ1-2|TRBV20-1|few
SARNRDTLGFGYT
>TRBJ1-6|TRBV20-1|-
SARDSASSYNSPLH
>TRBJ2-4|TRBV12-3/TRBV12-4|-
ASSGRLSGDKNIQY
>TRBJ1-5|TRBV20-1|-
SARRTGDEPQH
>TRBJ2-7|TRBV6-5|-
ASSYTSGSAYEQY
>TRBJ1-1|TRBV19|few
ASSTGQRRTEAF
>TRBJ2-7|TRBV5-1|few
ASSQTTGYEQY
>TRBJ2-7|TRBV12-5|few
ASGGPLTYEQY
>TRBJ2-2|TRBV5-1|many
ASSLGTAGTGELF
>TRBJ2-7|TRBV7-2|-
ASSGGLAGGYEQY
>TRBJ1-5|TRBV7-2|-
ASSTTGVQPQH
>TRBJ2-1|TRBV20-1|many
SAPIAASSYNEQF
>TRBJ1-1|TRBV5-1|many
ASSFDGGNTEAF
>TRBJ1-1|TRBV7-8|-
ASSTRTGLEAF
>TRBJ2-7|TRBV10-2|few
ASRREAPLYEQY
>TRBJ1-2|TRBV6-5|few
ASSTGMGGYT
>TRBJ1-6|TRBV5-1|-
ASSLEAESPIH
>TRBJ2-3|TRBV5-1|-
ASSLAGGDRGN
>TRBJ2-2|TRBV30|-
AWSAGGLRTGELF
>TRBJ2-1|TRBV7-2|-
ASSFPRGPYNEQF
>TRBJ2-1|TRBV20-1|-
SALGTGGINNEQF
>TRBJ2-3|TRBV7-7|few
ASSLQGAADTQY
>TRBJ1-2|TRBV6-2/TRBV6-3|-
ASSRGGVGYT
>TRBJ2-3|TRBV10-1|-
ASSDPGTYSTDTQY
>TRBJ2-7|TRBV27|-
ASSSGGADEQY
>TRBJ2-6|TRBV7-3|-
ASSTGGPGANVLT
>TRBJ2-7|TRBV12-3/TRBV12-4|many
ASSPVELSYEQY
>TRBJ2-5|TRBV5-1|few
ASSLQWRGETQY
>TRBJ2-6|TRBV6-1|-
ASRLHRVSGANVLT
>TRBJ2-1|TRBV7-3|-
ASSLRGERNEQF
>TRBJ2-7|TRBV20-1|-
SARGPSVYEQY
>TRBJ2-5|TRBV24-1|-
ATSDPRDRGGETQY
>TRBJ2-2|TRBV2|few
ASRKGTSGELF
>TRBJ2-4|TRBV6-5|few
ASSYSIGLLNIQY
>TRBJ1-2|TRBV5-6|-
ASSFPKNREDGYT
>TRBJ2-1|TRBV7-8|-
ASSPPDPTPRQF
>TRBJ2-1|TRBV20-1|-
RPPGLAGDEQF
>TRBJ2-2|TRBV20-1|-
SARVERNTGELF
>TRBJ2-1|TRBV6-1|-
ASSRRAHIYEQF
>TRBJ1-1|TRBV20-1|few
SARVATGVGAF
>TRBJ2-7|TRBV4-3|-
ASSQQRDSSYEQY
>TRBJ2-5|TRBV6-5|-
ASSYWPEGKTQY
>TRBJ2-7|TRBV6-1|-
ASCASGTGALEQY
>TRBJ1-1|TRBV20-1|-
SATQGSLDTEAF
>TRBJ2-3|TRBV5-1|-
ASSMGPDTDTQY
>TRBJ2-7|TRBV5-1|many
ASSAGQAPGEQY
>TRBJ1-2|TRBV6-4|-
ASSDRTGGRSGYT
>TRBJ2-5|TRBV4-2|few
ASSQELSGGNSETQY
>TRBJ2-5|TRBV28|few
ASRGRMAETQY
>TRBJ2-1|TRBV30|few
ARLGTSGSQLNEQF